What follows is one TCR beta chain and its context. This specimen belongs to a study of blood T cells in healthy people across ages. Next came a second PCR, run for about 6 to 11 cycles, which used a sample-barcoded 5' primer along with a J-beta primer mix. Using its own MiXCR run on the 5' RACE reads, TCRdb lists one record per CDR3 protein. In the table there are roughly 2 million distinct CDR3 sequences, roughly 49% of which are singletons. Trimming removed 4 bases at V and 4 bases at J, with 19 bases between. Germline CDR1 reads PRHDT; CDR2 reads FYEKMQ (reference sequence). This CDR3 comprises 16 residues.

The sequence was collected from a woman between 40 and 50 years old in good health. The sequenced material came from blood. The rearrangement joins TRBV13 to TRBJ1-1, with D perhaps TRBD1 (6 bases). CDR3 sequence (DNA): TGTGCCAGCAGCTATTTAGGCGGGGGCTATGGCACTGAAGCTTTCTTT. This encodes CASSYLGGGYGTEAFF.